One and the same sample provided the 7 T cell receptor beta chains below, sequenced in a study of a mutant IDH1 vaccine in newly diagnosed glioma. Clones were sequenced by immunoSEQ multiplex PCR, and TCRdb holds only the in-frame ones, with some missing. The sample lists about 66,000 clones; around 74% were seen once. Documented time point: week 35, safety follow-up. What each vaccine dose contained was 300 ug of mutant IDH1 20-mer peptide, accompanied by topical imiquimod. No antigen has been identified for these receptors. Specimen: PBMCs, collected from a glioma patient whose treatment included an IDH1 peptide vaccine. The receptors were gathered from a man between 45 and 60 years old with glioma.

The chain recombines TRBV6-5 with TRBJ1-1; a weak D match, TRBD1 (6 bases). Germline V gene data show CDR1 as MNHEY and CDR2 as SVGAGI. Trimming shortened V by 5 bases and J by 6 bases, and 16 bases separated the two germline ends. This CDR3 has 14 amino acids. The CDR3 bases are TGTGCCAGCAGTCACGAACAGGGAATCTCTGAAGCTTTCTTT. Residues: CASSHEQGISEAFF.

The V call is TRBV6-1, the J call TRBJ1-4; TRBD1 matches at 7 bases. Germline CDR1 is MNHNS and CDR2 is SASEGT. The V and J ends lost 6 bases and 3 bases, in that order; junction bases with no gene match: 7. This CDR3 is built from 15 residues. The CDR3 DNA follows: TGTGCCAGCAGCGCCCCGGGACAGTCTAATGAAAAACTGTTTTTT. Encoded protein: CASSAPGQSNEKLFF.

The gene calls are TRBV19 and TRBJ2-5; possible D gene TRBD2, 7 bases. TRBJ2-7 explains the end of the DNA better; the J call may be wrong. The CDR3 contains 16 residues. Per germline, CDR1 LNHDA and CDR2 SQIVND (reference sequence). Here the CDR3 DNA reads TGTGCCAGTAGTCCGTTCGTGGGCGGGGGCAGGTACGAGCAGTACTTC. As protein: CASSPFVGGGRYEQYF.

This clone is a singleton in its sample. V gene TRBV7-2 combines with J gene TRBJ2-6; perhaps D is TRBD1 or TRBD2 (6 bases each). The CDR3 extends over 18 amino acids. Per the germline V gene, CDR1 is SGHTA and CDR2 is FQGNSA. V lost 5 bases and J lost 0, with 17 bases in between. CDR3 sequence (DNA): TGTGCCAGCAGCCAAAGGGTGGGGGGCGGCTCTGGGGCCAACGTCCTGACTTTC. It encodes CASSQRVGGGSGANVLTF.

This clone was picked up a small number of times. The rearrangement links TRBV20-1 to TRBJ1-1; D not certain. The V and J ends lost 8 bases and 1 base respectively, with 8 bases between them. Looked up from germline, CDR1 is DFQATT and CDR2 is SNEGSKA (reference sequence). The CDR3 is 11 residues long. The CDR3 sequence: CSRGTNTEAFF. The CDR3 DNA reads as TGCAGTCGGGGTACGAACACTGAAGCTTTCTTT.

This rearrangement joins TRBV5-5 to TRBJ1-2, with 8 bases fitting TRBD1. Germline V gene sequence: CDR1 SGHKS, CDR2 YYEKEE (reference sequence). CDR3 length: 14 amino acids. The V and J ends lost 4 bases and 5 bases, in that order; junction bases with no gene match: 7. DNA of the CDR3: TGTGCCAGCAGCCCCTCTGGACAGGGTTATGGCTACACCTTC. This sequence encodes CASSPSGQGYGYTF.

This CDR3 is CASSGTDGANTEAFF. The CDR3 DNA reads as TGTGCCAGCAGCGGGACCGACGGAGCGAACACTGAAGCTTTCTTT. The chain joins TRBV9 to TRBJ1-1, with no clear D. V was pared by 3 bases and J by 1 base, with 13 bases between. Germline CDR1 is SGDLS and CDR2 is YYNGEE. CDR3 size: 15 residues. Variable domain in full (rest from reference TRBV9 and TRBJ1-1): DSGVTQTPKHLITATGQRVTLRCSPRSGDLSVYWYQQSLDQGLQFLIQYYNGEERAKGNILERFSAQQFPDLHSELNLSSLELGDSALYFCASSGTDGANTEAFFGQGTRLTVV.